This T cell receptor beta chain was observed in a study of blood T cell repertoires in COVID-19. Study as a whole: Acute and convalescent COVID-19 specimens originated in the United States, Italy and Spain. The cDNA or gDNA used as material had been derived from T cells, B-cell-depleted T cells, or PBMCs.

It was within 2 weeks before study entry that exposed participants met a COVID-19 case. This CDR3 has 14 amino acids. Germline V lookup: CDR1 SGDLS, CDR2 YYNGEE. J lost 4 bases, V lost 4 bases, and 5 bases had no gene match. Authors' processing steps: By means of reference gene primer amplification, nucleated cell counts were estimated. The repertoire was sequenced with immunoSEQ multiplex PCR; TCRdb's copy has only in-frame clones and lacks some. The V and J calls and clone size are taken from that table; D and trimming were inferred from the DNA. The sample includes more than 350,000 clones, roughly 88% of them seen just once.

This TCR was recovered from a woman aged 18 to 35 who had been exposed to COVID-19. The genes are TRBV9 and TRBJ2-3, with 8 bases matching TRBD1. The sequenced material came from PBMCs or T cells enriched from blood (not recorded which). CDR3 residues: CASSQGAFADTQYF. Written as DNA, the CDR3 is TGTGCCAGCAGCCAGGGGGCCTTCGCAGATACGCAGTATTTT.